This TCR beta chain was obtained from a study of CD8 T cells in Susac syndrome. Sequencing of TCR beta was performed on blood CD8+ T cells and on blood CD4+ T cells. Germline V gene data show CDR1 as DFQATT and CDR2 as SNEGSKA (reference sequence). Trimming removed 3 bases from V and 6 bases from J; junction bases left unmatched: 12. The CDR3 consists of 15 residues. RNA totalling about 0.45 to 1 ug underwent reverse transcription with random hexamers. TCRdb passed the immunoSEQ multiplex PCR reads through MiXCR, listing each CDR3 protein once. The sample yields tens of thousands of distinct CDR3 sequences, about 92% seen once.

The sequence was collected from a human donor with Susac syndrome. Sample: CD4+ T cells from PBMCs. The chain uses TRBV20-1 and TRBJ2-7; 9 nucleotides match TRBD1. The CDR3 bases are TGCAGTGCTAGGAAGGGGGACAGGGTATACGGCGAGCAGTACTTC. This encodes CSARKGDRVYGEQYF.